This T cell receptor beta chain was documented in a study of graft-versus-host responses after intestinal transplantation. The wider study: For 2 to 4 years after anti-thymocyte globulin induction, all recipients took tacrolimus and steroids.

The CDR3 is 13 amino acids. Germline loops: CDR1 MNHNY, CDR2 SVGAGI (reference sequence). Trimming removed 0 bases at V and 5 bases at J, with 8 bases between. Libraries were prepared by immunoSEQ multiplex PCR; TCRdb keeps only in-frame clonotypes and omits some of them. This table holds 77,000 or so clones, 92% found once. Comments on this clone: Its antigen is unknown.

Broader study findings: Detected in recipient marrow were GvH clones, some of which were first observed in ileum or blood. When patients had graft-donor T cell macrochimerism, their allografts held high graft-versus-host to host-versus-graft clonal ratios. Maximum circulating GvH clone levels tracked with early post-transplant HvG decreases.

The origin of this receptor is a human patient who received an intestinal transplant, so some T cells may come from the graft donor. This chain connects TRBV6-6 to TRBJ2-7; D ambiguous. The source was PBMCs, collected 98 days after intestinal transplantation. CDR3 sequence: CASSYSIGNEQYF. The CDR3 nucleotides read TGTGCCAGCAGTTACTCGATAGGGAACGAGCAGTACTTC.